A selection of T cell receptor beta chains follows, all from one sample in a study of blood T cell repertoires in COVID-19. Profiled with immunoSEQ multiplex PCR; TCRdb holds only in-frame clones, not every one. The sample includes just over 250,000 clones, more than 70% of them seen just once. Material: peripheral blood. The receptors here all came from a woman between 50 and 59 years old with acute or convalescent COVID-19. Both conserved end residues are part of each CDR3. D genes are given only for firm matches. The size field is filled for only some rows; it gives once, few, many or a size class.

J gene,clone size,V gene,D gene,CDR3 DNA,CDR3 protein
TRBJ2-1,NA,TRBV7-3,NA,TGTGCCAGCAGCTTACCAGGGTCCCTTAACAATGAGCAGTTCTTC,CASSLPGSLNNEQFF
TRBJ1-6,NA,TRBV5-5,NA,TGTGCCAGCAGCTCTAGTCACCGGGTCTATAATTCACCCCTCCACTTT,CASSSSHRVYNSPLHF
TRBJ2-7,NA,TRBV27,TRBD2,TGTGCCAGCAGTCGCCGGGAGGGGGGGGTCTACGAGCAGTACTTC,CASSRREGGVYEQYF
TRBJ1-6,NA,TRBV19,NA,TGTGCCAGTAGTATCCACCGGGATTCACCCCTCCACTTT,CASSIHRDSPLHF
TRBJ2-7,NA,TRBV7-3,TRBD1,TGTGCCAGCAGCTTCGGGACAGGACCTTTCTACGAGCAGTACTTC,CASSFGTGPFYEQYF
TRBJ2-1,NA,TRBV6-5,TRBD2,TGTGCCAGCAGCCCGCTAGCGGTCACCTACAATGAGCAGTTCTTC,CASSPLAVTYNEQFF
TRBJ2-2,NA,TRBV5-1,TRBD1,TGCGCCAGCAGCTCTACAAACAGGGGCGACACCGGGGAGCTGTTTTTT,CASSSTNRGDTGELFF
TRBJ2-3,NA,TRBV2,NA,TGTGCCAGCAGTGGCCTGGGAGGTCCTAGCACAGATACGCAGTATTTT,CASSGLGGPSTDTQYF
TRBJ2-7,NA,TRBV19,TRBD2,TGTGCCAGTAGTATAGGTACTAGCGGGAGACCCTACGAGCAGTACTTC,CASSIGTSGRPYEQYF
TRBJ2-1,NA,TRBV7-9,TRBD2,TGTGCCAGCAGCTTGATTAGCGGGAGGTACAATGAGCAGTTCTTC,CASSLISGRYNEQFF
TRBJ1-1,NA,TRBV28,TRBD1,TGTGCCAGCAGAATGACAGGGGGCGTGAACACTGAAGCTTTCTTT,CASRMTGGVNTEAFF
TRBJ1-3,NA,TRBV18,TRBD1,TGTGCCAGCTCCGGGGGACAGGGGGCCACTGGAAACACCATATATTTT,CASSGGQGATGNTIYF
TRBJ1-1,once,TRBV6-5,TRBD1,TGTGCCAGCAGTAACAGGGGTGGCACTGAAGCTTTCTTT,CASSNRGGTEAFF
TRBJ2-3,few,TRBV9,TRBD2,TGTGCCAGCAGCGCAATCGGACTAGCGGGGAGCACAGATACGCAGTATTTT,CASSAIGLAGSTDTQYF
TRBJ2-1,NA,TRBV9,TRBD2,TGTGCCAGCAGCGTAGAAGGACTAGCGGGATTTCTGTTCTTC,CASSVEGLAGFLFF
TRBJ1-4,NA,TRBV19,TRBD1,TGTGCCAGTACGGACAGGAGAGGTAGAACTAATGAAAAACTGTTTTTT,CASTDRRGRTNEKLFF